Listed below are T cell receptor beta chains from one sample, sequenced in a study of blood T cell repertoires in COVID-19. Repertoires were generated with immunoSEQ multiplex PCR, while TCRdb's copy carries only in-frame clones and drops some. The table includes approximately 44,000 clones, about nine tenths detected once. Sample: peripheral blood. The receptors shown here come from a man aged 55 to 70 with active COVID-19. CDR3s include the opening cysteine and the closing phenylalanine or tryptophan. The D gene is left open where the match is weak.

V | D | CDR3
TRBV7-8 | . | CASSFPGSYYNEQFF